Given below is one TCR beta chain in context. Profiled with immunoSEQ multiplex PCR; TCRdb holds only in-frame clones, not every one. The sample lists over a million clones; around three quarters were seen once. The investigators split CD4+ cells into a CD45RA+ naive subset and a CD45RA-negative memory subset. CDR1 is SGHRS, CDR2 YFSETQ, per germline. CDR3 length: 14 residues. Trimming cost V 1 base and J 4 bases, with 11 bases left between them. The sample comes from a study of shared clonotypes between healthy human individuals. The specimen was memory CD4+ T cells from PBMCs. Subset of the sample: CD45RA-negative fraction. The chain uses TRBV5-1 and TRBJ2-5; TRBD2 might be the D (6 bases). The receptor was isolated from a man between 18 and 29 years old in good health. Some clones in this sample may be carry-over from other donors' samples. CDR3 bases: TGCGCCAGCAGCTTGACGCGGGAAGGAGAGACCCAGTACTTC. Residues: CASSLTREGETQYF.